This T cell receptor beta chain was sequenced in a study of T cell responses to AZD1222 COVID-19 vaccine. The CDR3 contains 14 residues. The ends were cut back, 4 bases at V and 6 bases at J, with 14 bases in the middle. The germline CDR1 and CDR2 sequences are SGHRS and YFSETQ. Only in-frame clones appear in the TCRdb table, and some are missing; sequencing was by immunoSEQ multiplex PCR. The sample has under 20,000 clones, roughly 83% seen once. The source was peripheral blood, collected 28 days after the second AZD1222 dose. The chain combines TRBV5-1 with TRBJ2-1; perhaps D is TRBD1 or TRBD2 (5 bases each). This receptor was taken from an adult who received the AZD1222 COVID-19 vaccine. Written as DNA, the CDR3 is TGCGCCAGCAGCGTTCCCGGGACCGTCAATGAGCAGTTCTTC. Protein: CASSVPGTVNEQFF.